The 23 T cell receptor beta chains given below trace back to one sample, sequenced in a study of T cell responses to AZD1222 COVID-19 vaccine. TCRdb's table, derived via immunoSEQ multiplex PCR, lists solely in-frame clones and lacks some. Seen here are around 160,000 clones, around 93% observed once, and the top ten hold about 3.8%. The sequencing here drew on peripheral blood, taken 28 days after the second AZD1222 dose. These TCRs come from an adult who received the AZD1222 COVID-19 vaccine.

This clone was seen only once. The chain uses TRBV30 and TRBJ1-3, with TRBD1 matching over 7 bases. Germline V gene lookup returns CDR1 GTSNPN and CDR2 SVGIG (reference sequence). The J segment lost 0 bases and the V segment lost 2 bases, leaving 10 bases of the junction unmatched. This CDR3 has 17 amino acids. The CDR3 DNA reads as TGTGCCTGGAGTTTTCCCGACAGGGTGCTCTCTGGAAACACCATATATTTT. Its protein product is CAWSFPDRVLSGNTIYF.

J is TRBJ2-2 and V is TRBV9, with D perhaps matching TRBD2 (5 bases). The length of the CDR3 is 16 residues. V gave up 0 bases and J gave up 5 bases, with 14 bases separating them. Germline values: CDR1 SGDLS, CDR2 YYNGEE. The CDR3 DNA reads as TGTGCCAGCAGCGTAGCTAGGGCCCGAGGGACCGGGGAGCTGTTTTTT. As protein: CASSVARARGTGELFF.

V usage is TRBV5-1 and J usage is TRBJ2-3; TRBD2 agrees at 10 bases. This CDR3 has 15 residues. Germline values: CDR1 SGHRS, CDR2 YFSETQ. Trimming took 2 bases from V and 4 from J; bases not matched to a gene: 4. CDR3 in DNA: TGCGCCAGCAGCTTAAAGAGCGGGGGGGCAGATACGCAGTATTTT. Its translation: CASSLKSGGADTQYF.

The rearrangement uses TRBV6-6 and TRBJ1-1; 8 bases map to TRBD1. V lost 6 bases, J lost 0 bases, and 3 bases stayed unmatched. Per the germline V gene, CDR1 is MNHNY and CDR2 is SVGAGI (reference sequence). CDR3 length equals 14 residues. The CDR3 DNA reads as TGTGCCAGCAGCAACAGGGGGATGAACACTGAAGCTTTCTTT. Translating gives CASSNRGMNTEAFF.

The rearrangement links TRBV19 to TRBJ1-5; 10 bases map to TRBD1. CDR3 length: 16 amino acids. CDR1 is LNHDA and CDR2 is SQIVND in the germline V gene (reference sequence). Unmatched junction bases numbered 11, after V lost 10 bases and J lost 2 bases. CDR3 bases: TGTGCCACAACGACAGGGGGCATTTTCGGCAATCAGCCCCAGCATTTT. Translating it yields CATTTGGIFGNQPQHF.

This rearrangement joins TRBV5-6 to TRBJ1-1, with TRBD1 identical over 9 bases. CDR3 size: 15 residues. J lost 2 bases, V lost 2 bases, and 4 bases had no gene match. Per germline, CDR1 SGHDT and CDR2 YYEEEE. CDR3 coding DNA: TGTGCCAGCAGCTTTAGGGACAGGGTAAACACTGAAGCTTTCTTT. This encodes CASSFRDRVNTEAFF.

The rearrangement links TRBV19 to TRBJ2-1; TRBD1 matches 9 bases. J was trimmed by 0 bases and V by 4 bases; bases with no gene match: 1. This CDR3 region has 15 residues. Per the germline V gene, CDR1 is LNHDA and CDR2 is SQIVND (reference sequence). Here the CDR3 reads CASSRGQGSYNEQFF. CDR3 DNA: TGTGCCAGTAGTAGGGGACAGGGCTCCTACAATGAGCAGTTCTTC.

This clone was seen a few times. In DNA, the CDR3 is TGTGCCAGCAGCCAATCCTTTCTTACAGAGACCCAGTACTTC. Translated, it gives CASSQSFLTETQYF. This sequence joins TRBV3-1 (or the pseudogene TRBV3-2) and TRBJ2-5, with no clear D. CDR3 length equals 14 residues. Trimming took 2 bases from V and 4 from J, leaving 11 bases between them. Germline CDR1 is LGHDT and CDR2 is YNNKEL (reference sequence).

V gene TRBV18 combines with J gene TRBJ2-3; TRBD2 matches at 10 bases. V trimming: 2 bases; J trimming: 0 bases; junction bases outside the gene matches: 17. CDR1 is KGHSH, CDR2 LQKENI, per germline. The CDR3 runs 21 residues. DNA of the CDR3: TGTGCCAGCTCACCAAAGGGTCTAGCGGGGGCCCGATCCCTTAGCACAGATACGCAGTATTTT. The encoded protein is CASSPKGLAGARSLSTDTQYF.

The chain has TRBV29-1 and TRBJ2-5; D remains ambiguous. The V gene's germline CDR1 is SQVTM and CDR2 ANQGSEA. The CDR3 is 12 residues long. Trimming shortened V by 2 bases and J by 5 bases, and 9 bases separated the two germline ends. The CDR3 coding sequence is TGCAGCGTTGAATTTGACCGGGAGACCCAGTACTTC. Protein: CSVEFDRETQYF.

The chain links TRBV29-1 to TRBJ2-3; D might be TRBD2 (6 bases). Trimming took off 5 bases at V and 6 bases at J, with 21 bases between the two ends. Germline CDR1 reads SQVTM; CDR2 reads ANQGSEA. The CDR3 spans 15 residues. CDR3 sequence (DNA): TGCAGCGTTTCGCCGGGACTGATAAATCCCGATACGCAGTATTTT. It encodes CSVSPGLINPDTQYF.

V usage is TRBV6-2 or TRBV6-3 and J usage is TRBJ2-4, with D unresolved. Germline V gives CDR1 MNHEY, CDR2 SVGEGT. The CDR3 is 14 amino acids. The V end was cut by 2 bases, the J end by 7 bases, with 12 bases between. The DNA for the CDR3 is TGTGCCAGCAGTTACGGGGTTGCCGGGAACATTCAGTACTTC. This encodes CASSYGVAGNIQYF.

The chain uses TRBV11-2 and TRBJ2-3; a weak D match, TRBD1 (5 bases). Germline CDR1 reads SGHAT; CDR2 reads FQNNGV. The ends were cut back, 4 bases at V and 7 bases at J, with 6 bases in the middle. The CDR3 length is 11 residues. CDR3 sequence reads: CASSSGYTQYF. CDR3 bases: TGTGCCAGCAGCTCAGGGTATACGCAGTATTTT.

The chain links TRBV29-1 to TRBJ1-4; D is unresolved. V was clipped by 4 bases and J by 7 bases, with 4 bases between them. The CDR3 loop spans 10 amino acids. CDR1 is SQVTM, CDR2 ANQGSEA, per germline. The CDR3 DNA reads as TGCAGCGTTGGTAGTGAAAAACTGTTTTTT. Encoded protein: CSVGSEKLFF. The full variable domain, its missing parts supplied by reference TRBV29-1 and TRBJ1-4, is SAVISQKPSRDICQRGTSLTIQCQVDSQVTMMFWYRQQPGQSLTLIATANQGSEATYESGFVIDKFPISRPNLTFSTLTVSNMSPEDSSIYLCSVGSEKLFFGSGTQLSVL.

The J gene is TRBJ2-1, the V gene TRBV19; no definite D call. Deletions cut 4 bases from V and 10 bases from J, with 8 bases between. Germline loops: CDR1 LNHDA, CDR2 SQIVND (reference sequence). The CDR3 length is 11 residues. The CDR3 DNA reads as TGTGCCAGTAGTACCCTGCTGGAGCAGTTCTTC. Encoded protein: CASSTLLEQFF.

This clone came up once. In nucleotides, the CDR3 is TGTGCCAGTAGTATAATTGGCGGGGAAGAGACCCAGTACTTC. Its translation is CASSIIGGEETQYF. The V gene is TRBV19, the J gene TRBJ2-5; maybe TRBD2 (6 bases). The CDR3 has 14 amino acids. Germline values: CDR1 LNHDA, CDR2 SQIVND (reference sequence). Trimming removed 2 bases at V and 3 bases at J, with 10 bases between.

This chain links TRBV10-3 with TRBJ2-2; D gene uncertain. The V gene's germline CDR1 is ENHRY and CDR2 SYGVKD. The CDR3 contains 13 residues. Trimming shortened V by 0 bases and J by 4 bases, and 3 bases separated the two germline ends. The CDR3 region has the DNA TGTGCCATCAGTGAGTCTAGCACCGGGGAGCTGTTTTTT. It is translated as CAISESSTGELFF.

This chain uses TRBV23-1 with TRBJ2-2, with D possibly being TRBD1 or TRBD2 (5 bases each). TRBV23-1 is an ORF; its function is uncertain. This CDR3 has 17 amino acids. Trimming shortened V by 2 bases and J by 4 bases, and 17 bases separated the two germline ends. DNA for the CDR3: TGCGCCAGCAGTCAACCGGGACCTTCTAGGGGCACCGGGGAGCTGTTTTTT. Its protein is CASSQPGPSRGTGELFF.

The chain has TRBV30 and TRBJ2-2, with 7 bases aligning to TRBD1. The V gene's germline CDR1 is GTSNPN and CDR2 SVGIG (reference sequence). The CDR3 is 14 residues long. The junction had 4 bases not matched to a gene; V was cut back by 1 base and J by 5 bases. CDR3 DNA sequence: TGTGCCTGGAGTGGGGACAGTAGGACCGGGGAGCTGTTTTTT. Its translation: CAWSGDSRTGELFF.

V and J are TRBV7-2 and TRBJ1-4; 9 bases line up with TRBD1. With V trimmed by 1 base and J by 4 bases, 4 bases remained unmatched. Germline V gene sequence: CDR1 SGHTA, CDR2 FQGNSA. This CDR3 is 16 amino acids long. The DNA for the CDR3 is TGTGCCAGCAGCTTAGGACAGGGGGAGCGTAATGAAAAACTGTTTTTT. It translates to CASSLGQGERNEKLFF.

The genes are TRBV5-1 and TRBJ2-1; 11 bases map to TRBD2. The trim removed 1 base at V and 5 bases at J, leaving 11 bases unmatched. The CDR3 consists of 18 residues. From germline, CDR1 is SGHRS and CDR2 YFSETQ. The CDR3 bases are TGCGCCAGCAGCTTGACTAGCGGGAGCAGGAGGAACCACAATGAGCAGTTCTTC. Translating it yields CASSLTSGSRRNHNEQFF.

This clone showed up just once. The rearrangement uses TRBV7-7 and TRBJ1-4; D is unresolved. The V end was cut by 0 bases, the J end by 4 bases, with 18 bases between. The CDR3 totals 18 residues. Germline V gene sequence: CDR1 SSHAT, CDR2 FNYEAQ (reference sequence). This CDR3 is CASSLAPRKGWGNEKLFF. CDR3 DNA: TGTGCCAGCAGCTTAGCGCCCAGAAAGGGCTGGGGTAATGAAAAACTGTTTTTT.

V usage is TRBV6-5 and J usage is TRBJ1-2; tentative D call: TRBD1 (5 bases). Per the germline V gene, CDR1 is MNHEY and CDR2 is SVGAGI. V lost 6 bases to trimming and J lost 4 bases, with 15 bases between them. This CDR3 is 14 amino acids long. CDR3 amino acids: CASRPTEGIYGYTF. The DNA for the CDR3 is TGTGCCAGCAGGCCGACAGAGGGGATCTATGGCTACACCTTC.